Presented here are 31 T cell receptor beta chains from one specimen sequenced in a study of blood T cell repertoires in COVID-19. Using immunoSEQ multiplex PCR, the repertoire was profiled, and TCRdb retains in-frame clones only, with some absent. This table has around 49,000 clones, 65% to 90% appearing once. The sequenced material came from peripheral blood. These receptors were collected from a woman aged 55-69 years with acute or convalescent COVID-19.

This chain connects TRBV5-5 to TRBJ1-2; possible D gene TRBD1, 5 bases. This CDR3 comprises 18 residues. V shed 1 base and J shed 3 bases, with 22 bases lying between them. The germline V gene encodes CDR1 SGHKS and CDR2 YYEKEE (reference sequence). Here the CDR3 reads CASSLQGGGAGSDYGYTF. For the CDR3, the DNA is TGTGCCAGCAGCTTGCAGGGAGGAGGGGCAGGGTCGGACTATGGCTACACCTTC.

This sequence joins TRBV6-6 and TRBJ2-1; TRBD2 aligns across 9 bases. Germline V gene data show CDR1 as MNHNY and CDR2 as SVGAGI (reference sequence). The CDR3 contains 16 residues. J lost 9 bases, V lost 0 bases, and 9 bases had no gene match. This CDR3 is CASSYSTSGGQGEQFF. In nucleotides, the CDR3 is TGTGCCAGCAGTTACTCGACCAGCGGGGGGCAGGGTGAGCAGTTCTTC.

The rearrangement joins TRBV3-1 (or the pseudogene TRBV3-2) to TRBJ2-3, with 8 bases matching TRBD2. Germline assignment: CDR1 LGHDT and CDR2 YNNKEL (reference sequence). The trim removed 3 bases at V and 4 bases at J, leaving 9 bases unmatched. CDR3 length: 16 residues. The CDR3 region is CASSHRGGTFADTQYF. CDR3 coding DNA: TGTGCCAGCAGCCACCGCGGGGGGACCTTTGCAGATACGCAGTATTTT.

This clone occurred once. CDR3 coding DNA: TGCAGTGCTAGTCCCACTAGCGGGTTCAATGAGCAGTTCTTC. It codes for CSASPTSGFNEQFF. The chain uses TRBV20-1 and TRBJ2-1; TRBD2 agrees at 9 bases. Germline V gene sequence: CDR1 DFQATT, CDR2 SNEGSKA (reference sequence). Trimming cost V 3 bases and J 6 bases; bases outside gene matches: 6. The CDR3 length is 14 residues.

CDR3 protein: CAWSVPRGGYTF. The CDR3 nucleotides read TGTGCCTGGAGTGTACCGCGAGGGGGCTACACCTTC. This chain connects TRBV30 to TRBJ1-2; D is uncertain. The CDR3 loop spans 12 amino acids. Trimming left V 0 bases short and J 8 bases short, with 10 bases between. In germline, CDR1 is GTSNPN, CDR2 SVGIG (reference sequence).

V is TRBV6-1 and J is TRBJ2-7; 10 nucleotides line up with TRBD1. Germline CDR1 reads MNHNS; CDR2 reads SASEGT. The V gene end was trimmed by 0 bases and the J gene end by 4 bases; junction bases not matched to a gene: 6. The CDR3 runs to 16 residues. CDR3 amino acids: CASSEAGTGVLYEQYF. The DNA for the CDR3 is TGTGCCAGCAGTGAAGCCGGGACAGGGGTTTTATACGAGCAGTACTTC.

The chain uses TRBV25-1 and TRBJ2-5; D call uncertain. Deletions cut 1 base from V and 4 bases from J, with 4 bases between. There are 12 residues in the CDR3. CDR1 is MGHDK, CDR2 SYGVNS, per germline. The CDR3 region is CASSESSETQYF. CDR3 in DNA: TGTGCCAGCAGTGAATCCTCAGAGACCCAGTACTTC.

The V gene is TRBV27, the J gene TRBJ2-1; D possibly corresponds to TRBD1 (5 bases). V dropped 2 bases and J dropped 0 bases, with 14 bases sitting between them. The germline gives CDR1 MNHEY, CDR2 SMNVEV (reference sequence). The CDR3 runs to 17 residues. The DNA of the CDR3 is TGTGCCAGCAGTTTAAGGGGTAGACAGAGCTCCTACAATGAGCAGTTCTTC. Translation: CASSLRGRQSSYNEQFF.

The CDR3: CASRGTGDQPQHF. CDR3 sequence (DNA): TGTGCCAGCAGAGGGACAGGGGATCAGCCCCAGCATTTT. This rearrangement joins TRBV12-3 or TRBV12-4 to TRBJ1-5; 10 bases align to TRBD1. CDR3 length equals 13 residues. V lost 6 bases, J lost 5 bases, and 1 base stayed unmatched.

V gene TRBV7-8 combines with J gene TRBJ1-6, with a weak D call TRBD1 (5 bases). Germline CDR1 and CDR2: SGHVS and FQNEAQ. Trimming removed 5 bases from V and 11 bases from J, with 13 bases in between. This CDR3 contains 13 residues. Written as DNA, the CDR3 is TGTGCCAGCAGCCAAGTCAGGGAAACACCCCTCCACTTT. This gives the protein CASSQVRETPLHF.

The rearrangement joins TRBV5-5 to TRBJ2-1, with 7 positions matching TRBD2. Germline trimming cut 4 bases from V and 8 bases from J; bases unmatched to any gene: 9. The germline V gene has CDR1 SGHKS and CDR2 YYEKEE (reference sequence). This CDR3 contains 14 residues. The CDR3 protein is CASSPRGRVHEQFF. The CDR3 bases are TGTGCCAGCAGCCCGCGCGGGAGAGTCCATGAGCAGTTCTTC.

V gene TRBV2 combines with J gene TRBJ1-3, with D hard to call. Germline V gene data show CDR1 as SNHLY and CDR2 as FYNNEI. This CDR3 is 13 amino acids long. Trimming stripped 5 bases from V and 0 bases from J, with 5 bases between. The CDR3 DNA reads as TGTGCCAGCAGTAGGAGCTCTGGAAACACCATATATTTT. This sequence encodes CASSRSSGNTIYF.

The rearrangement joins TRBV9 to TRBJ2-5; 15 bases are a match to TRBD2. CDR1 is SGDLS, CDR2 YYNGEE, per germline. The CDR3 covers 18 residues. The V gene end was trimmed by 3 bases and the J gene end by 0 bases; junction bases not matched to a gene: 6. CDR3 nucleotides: TGTGCCAGCAGCGCCGGACTAGCGGGGGGGTTGTACCAAGAGACCCAGTACTTC. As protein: CASSAGLAGGLYQETQYF.

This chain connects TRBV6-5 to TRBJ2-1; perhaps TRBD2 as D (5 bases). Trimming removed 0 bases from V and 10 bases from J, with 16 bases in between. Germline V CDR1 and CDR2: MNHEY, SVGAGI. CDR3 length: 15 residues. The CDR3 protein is CASSYSGRRPGEQFF. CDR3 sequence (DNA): TGTGCCAGCAGTTACTCAGGACGCCGACCGGGGGAGCAGTTCTTC.

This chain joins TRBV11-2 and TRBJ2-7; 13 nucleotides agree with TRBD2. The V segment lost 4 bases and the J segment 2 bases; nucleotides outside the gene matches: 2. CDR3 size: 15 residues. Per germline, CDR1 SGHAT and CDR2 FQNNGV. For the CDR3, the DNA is TGTGCCAGCAGCTCCACTAGCGGGGGGGCCTACGAGCAGTACTTC. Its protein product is CASSSTSGGAYEQYF.

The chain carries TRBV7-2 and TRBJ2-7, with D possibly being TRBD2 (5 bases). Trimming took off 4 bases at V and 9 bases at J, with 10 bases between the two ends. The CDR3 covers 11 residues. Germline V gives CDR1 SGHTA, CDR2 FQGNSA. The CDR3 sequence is CASSSGLTQYF. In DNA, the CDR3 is TGTGCCAGCAGCTCCGGACTGACGCAGTACTTC.

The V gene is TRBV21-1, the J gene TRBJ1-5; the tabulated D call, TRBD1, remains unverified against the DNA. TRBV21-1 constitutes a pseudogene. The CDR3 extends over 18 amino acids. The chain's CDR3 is CASSRREGERMSNQPQHF. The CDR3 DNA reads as TGTGCCAGCAGCAGACGAGAGGGGGAAAGAATGAGCAATCAGCCCCAGCATTTT.

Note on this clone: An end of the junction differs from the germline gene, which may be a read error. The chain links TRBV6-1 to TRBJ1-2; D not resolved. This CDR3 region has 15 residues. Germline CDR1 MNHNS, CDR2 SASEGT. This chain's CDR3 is CASREGRRRTYGYTF. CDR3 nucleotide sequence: TGTGCCAGCAGGGAAGGACGGCGGAGAACATATGGCTACACCTTC.

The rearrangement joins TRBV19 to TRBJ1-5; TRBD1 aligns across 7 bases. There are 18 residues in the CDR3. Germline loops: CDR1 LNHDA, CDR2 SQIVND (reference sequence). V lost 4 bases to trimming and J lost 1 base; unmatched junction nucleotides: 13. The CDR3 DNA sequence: TGTGCCAGTAGTACCGCCCGGACAGGAAAGAGAAGCAATCAGCCCCAGCATTTT. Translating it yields CASSTARTGKRSNQPQHF.

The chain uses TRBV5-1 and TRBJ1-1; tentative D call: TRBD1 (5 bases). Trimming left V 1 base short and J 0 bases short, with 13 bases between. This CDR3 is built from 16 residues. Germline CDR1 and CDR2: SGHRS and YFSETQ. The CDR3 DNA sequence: TGCGCCAGCAGCTTGAATGGGGCACCCGTGAACACTGAAGCTTTCTTT. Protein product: CASSLNGAPVNTEAFF.

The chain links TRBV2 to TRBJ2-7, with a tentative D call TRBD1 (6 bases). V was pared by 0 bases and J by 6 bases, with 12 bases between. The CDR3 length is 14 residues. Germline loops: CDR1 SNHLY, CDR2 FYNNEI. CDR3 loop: CASSEAGTRGEQYF. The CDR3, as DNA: TGTGCCAGCAGTGAAGCGGGGACAAGGGGCGAGCAGTACTTC.

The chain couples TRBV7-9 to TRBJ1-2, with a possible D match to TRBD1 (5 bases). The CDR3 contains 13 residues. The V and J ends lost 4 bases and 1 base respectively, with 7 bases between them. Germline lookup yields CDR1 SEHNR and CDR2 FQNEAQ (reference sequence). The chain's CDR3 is CASSYDSNYGYTF. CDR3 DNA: TGTGCCAGCAGCTACGACAGTAACTATGGCTACACCTTC.

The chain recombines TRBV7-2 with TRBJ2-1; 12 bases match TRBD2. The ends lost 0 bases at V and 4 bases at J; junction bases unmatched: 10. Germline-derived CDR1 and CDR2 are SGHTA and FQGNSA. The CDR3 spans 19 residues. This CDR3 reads CASSLAPSGRVRRYNEQFF. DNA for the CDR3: TGTGCCAGCAGCTTAGCGCCTAGCGGGAGGGTACGAAGATACAATGAGCAGTTCTTC.

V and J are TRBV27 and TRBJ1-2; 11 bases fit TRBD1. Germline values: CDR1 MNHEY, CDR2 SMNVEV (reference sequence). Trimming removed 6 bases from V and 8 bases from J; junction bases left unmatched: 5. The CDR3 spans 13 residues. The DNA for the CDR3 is TGTGCCAGCAGAGGACAGGGGGCAGGAGGCTACACCTTC. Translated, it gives CASRGQGAGGYTF.

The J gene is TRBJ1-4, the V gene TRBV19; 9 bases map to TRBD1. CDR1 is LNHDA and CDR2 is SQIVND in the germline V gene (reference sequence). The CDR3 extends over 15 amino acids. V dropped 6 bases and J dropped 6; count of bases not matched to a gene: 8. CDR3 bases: TGTGCCAGTAGGGCCCGGGACAGGGCATATGAAAAACTGTTTTTT. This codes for CASRARDRAYEKLFF.

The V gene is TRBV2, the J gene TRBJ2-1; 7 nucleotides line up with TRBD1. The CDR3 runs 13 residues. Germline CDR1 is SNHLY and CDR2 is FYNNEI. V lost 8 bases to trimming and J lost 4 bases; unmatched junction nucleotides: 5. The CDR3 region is CASSGQLYNEQFF. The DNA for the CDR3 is TGTGCCAGCTCGGGACAGCTGTACAATGAGCAGTTCTTC.

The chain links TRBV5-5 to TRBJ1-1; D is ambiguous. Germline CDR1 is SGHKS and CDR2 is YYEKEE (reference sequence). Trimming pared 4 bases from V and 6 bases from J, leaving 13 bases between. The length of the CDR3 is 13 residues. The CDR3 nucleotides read TGTGCCAGCAGCCAAAATATGAGGGCTGAAGCTTTCTTT. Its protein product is CASSQNMRAEAFF.

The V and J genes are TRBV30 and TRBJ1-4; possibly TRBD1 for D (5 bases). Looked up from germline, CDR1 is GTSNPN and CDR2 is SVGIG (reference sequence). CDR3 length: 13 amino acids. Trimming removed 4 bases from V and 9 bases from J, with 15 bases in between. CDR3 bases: TGTGCCTGGAATTCGGGGGGTGGGAAAAAACTGTTTTTT. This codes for CAWNSGGGKKLFF.

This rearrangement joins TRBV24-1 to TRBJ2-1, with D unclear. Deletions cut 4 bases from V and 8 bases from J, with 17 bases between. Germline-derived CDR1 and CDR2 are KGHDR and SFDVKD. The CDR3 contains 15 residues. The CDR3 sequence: CATSDRVQDSDEQFF. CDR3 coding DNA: TGTGCCACCAGTGACCGGGTCCAAGATTCGGATGAGCAGTTCTTC.

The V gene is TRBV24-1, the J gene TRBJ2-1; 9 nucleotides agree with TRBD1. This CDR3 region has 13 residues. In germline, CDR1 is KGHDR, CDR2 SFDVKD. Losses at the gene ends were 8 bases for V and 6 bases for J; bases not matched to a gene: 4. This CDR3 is CATTGTGINEQFF. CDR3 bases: TGTGCCACCACCGGGACAGGGATCAATGAGCAGTTCTTC.

The CDR3, as DNA: TGTGCCAGCAGTCAAACAGGGGGATCGCCTGGGGCCAACGTCCTGACTTTC. Translated, it gives CASSQTGGSPGANVLTF. J is TRBJ2-6 and V is TRBV2; 8 bases are a match to TRBD1. CDR1 and CDR2 from the germline V gene are SNHLY and FYNNEI. The CDR3 consists of 17 residues. V was clipped by 5 bases and J by 2 bases; unmatched bases: 8.